Listed below are T cell receptor beta chains from one sample, sequenced in a study of beta chain features in type 1 diabetes. Assay: immunoSEQ multiplex PCR; the TCRdb copy retains only in-frame clones and omits some. The sample shows around 500,000 clones, roughly 31% of them seen only once. The sample taken for sequencing was naive CD4+ T cells from blood. Receptors originate from a man younger than 35 in good health. Each CDR3 is given with its conserved first and last residue. Fields, in order: J gene, D gene, clone size, V gene, CDR3 DNA, CDR3 protein. A D gene is named only where the DNA matches it firmly. The listing skips clone size in some rows; elsewhere it reads once, few, many or a size class.

j_call: TRBJ2-3; d_call: .; clone_size: .; v_call: TRBV10-3; cdr3_nt: TGTGCCATCAGTGCCGGGCAGGGGGGAAACACAGATACGCAGTATTTT; cdr3_aa: CAISAGQGGNTDTQYF
j_call: TRBJ2-1; d_call: .; clone_size: .; v_call: TRBV27; cdr3_nt: TGTGCCAGCAAAACCCCAAAACGGGGAAACAATGAGCAGTTCTTC; cdr3_aa: CASKTPKRGNNEQFF
j_call: TRBJ2-5; d_call: .; clone_size: .; v_call: TRBV7-9; cdr3_nt: TGTGCCAGCAGCTTAGGGCGACAGCGGCAAGAGACCCAGTACTTC; cdr3_aa: CASSLGRQRQETQYF
j_call: TRBJ2-3; d_call: .; clone_size: .; v_call: TRBV19; cdr3_nt: TGTGCCAGTAGTATGGACATAAGCACAGATACGCAGTATTTT; cdr3_aa: CASSMDISTDTQYF
j_call: TRBJ2-2; d_call: .; clone_size: .; v_call: TRBV29-1; cdr3_nt: TGCAGCGTTGTTTTTGGTTCGGTGAGACCCGGGGAGCTGTTTTTT; cdr3_aa: CSVVFGSVRPGELFF
j_call: TRBJ2-1; d_call: .; clone_size: .; v_call: TRBV29-1; cdr3_nt: TGCAGCGTTGCAGGGGGGGGCTCCTACAATGAGCAGTTCTTC; cdr3_aa: CSVAGGGSYNEQFF
j_call: TRBJ1-1; d_call: .; clone_size: few; v_call: TRBV30; cdr3_nt: TGTGCCTGGAGTGTAACGACGGCGAACACTGAAGCTTTCTTT; cdr3_aa: CAWSVTTANTEAFF
j_call: TRBJ2-7; d_call: TRBD1; clone_size: few; v_call: TRBV7-2; cdr3_nt: TGTGCCAGCAGCTGGCGGACAGGGGAATACGAGCAGTACTTC; cdr3_aa: CASSWRTGEYEQYF
j_call: TRBJ2-3; d_call: TRBD2; clone_size: .; v_call: TRBV5-1; cdr3_nt: TGCGCCAGCAGCATGTCAAGCGGGAGTGGGGCAGATACGCAGTATTTT; cdr3_aa: CASSMSSGSGADTQYF
j_call: TRBJ2-7; d_call: .; clone_size: .; v_call: TRBV20-1; cdr3_nt: TGCAGTGCTAGAGGTCTCTACGAGCAGTACTTC; cdr3_aa: CSARGLYEQYF
j_call: TRBJ2-1; d_call: TRBD2; clone_size: .; v_call: TRBV10-3; cdr3_nt: TGTGCCATCGTAGCGGGAGAGGGAAATGAGCAGTTCTTC; cdr3_aa: CAIVAGEGNEQFF
j_call: TRBJ2-6; d_call: .; clone_size: few; v_call: TRBV29-1; cdr3_nt: TGCAGCGTTGAAGGCGCTGGGGCCAACGTCCTGACTTTC; cdr3_aa: CSVEGAGANVLTF
j_call: TRBJ1-5; d_call: TRBD1; clone_size: .; v_call: TRBV6-6; cdr3_nt: TGTGCCAGCAGCCTTCGGGACAGCCAGCCCCAGCATTTT; cdr3_aa: CASSLRDSQPQHF
j_call: TRBJ2-2; d_call: .; clone_size: .; v_call: TRBV29-1; cdr3_nt: TGCAGCGTTCAACCCACCGAAACGAACACCGGGGAGCTGTTTTTT; cdr3_aa: CSVQPTETNTGELFF
j_call: TRBJ2-3; d_call: TRBD1; clone_size: .; v_call: TRBV7-2; cdr3_nt: TGTGCCAGCAGCCGTACAGGGGGGCCTGGGACGCAGTATTTT; cdr3_aa: CASSRTGGPGTQYF
j_call: TRBJ2-7; d_call: TRBD2; clone_size: few; v_call: TRBV4-1; cdr3_nt: TGCGCCAGCAGCCAAGGAGGAAGCGGGAGGGCCTACGAGCAGTACTTC; cdr3_aa: CASSQGGSGRAYEQYF
j_call: TRBJ2-1; d_call: .; clone_size: .; v_call: TRBV7-3; cdr3_nt: TGTGCCAGCAGCACGGGACTGGGCAATGAGCAGTTCTTC; cdr3_aa: CASSTGLGNEQFF
j_call: TRBJ1-1; d_call: .; clone_size: .; v_call: TRBV5-1; cdr3_nt: TGCGCCAGCAGCATCTCAGGTCCCGGGAACACTGAAGCTTTCTTT; cdr3_aa: CASSISGPGNTEAFF
j_call: TRBJ2-1; d_call: TRBD2; clone_size: few; v_call: TRBV9; cdr3_nt: TGTGCCAGCAGCGTAGAGGGGACTAGCGGTTACAATGAGCAGTTCTTC; cdr3_aa: CASSVEGTSGYNEQFF
j_call: TRBJ2-1; d_call: TRBD2; clone_size: .; v_call: TRBV13; cdr3_nt: TGTGCCAGCAGCTTCAAACAAGCGGGATCTTACAATGAGCAGTTCTTC; cdr3_aa: CASSFKQAGSYNEQFF
j_call: TRBJ1-2; d_call: TRBD1; clone_size: few; v_call: TRBV19; cdr3_nt: TGTGCCAGTAGTCCCCGGGACAGGGATTTCTATGGCTACACCTTC; cdr3_aa: CASSPRDRDFYGYTF
j_call: TRBJ2-3; d_call: TRBD2; clone_size: .; v_call: TRBV5-1; cdr3_nt: TGCGCCAGCAGCTTGGTGCTAGCGGGAGGTGGAGATACGCAGTATTTT; cdr3_aa: CASSLVLAGGGDTQYF
j_call: TRBJ1-2; d_call: .; clone_size: few; v_call: TRBV20-1; cdr3_nt: TGCAGTGCTAGCAACTATGGCTACACCTTC; cdr3_aa: CSASNYGYTF
j_call: TRBJ1-2; d_call: .; clone_size: once; v_call: TRBV5-6; cdr3_nt: TGTGCCAGCAGCCCGATGGACAGAACTAACTATGGCTACACCTTC; cdr3_aa: CASSPMDRTNYGYTF
j_call: TRBJ2-7; d_call: TRBD1; clone_size: .; v_call: TRBV30; cdr3_nt: TGTGCCTGGAGCGGGACAGGGGGCAACGAGCAGTACTTC; cdr3_aa: CAWSGTGGNEQYF
j_call: TRBJ2-4; d_call: .; clone_size: .; v_call: TRBV7-8; cdr3_nt: TGTGCCAGCAGCCCTCGGGGAGCGGCGATAGCCAAAAACATTCAGTACTTC; cdr3_aa: CASSPRGAAIAKNIQYF
j_call: TRBJ2-1; d_call: .; clone_size: .; v_call: TRBV6-6; cdr3_nt: TGTGCCAGCAGTCACGGGAGCTCCTACAATGAGCAGTTCTTC; cdr3_aa: CASSHGSSYNEQFF
j_call: TRBJ2-1; d_call: TRBD2; clone_size: .; v_call: TRBV5-4; cdr3_nt: TGTGCCAGCAGCACTCCGAGGGGCGGGAGCGATGAGCAGTTCTTC; cdr3_aa: CASSTPRGGSDEQFF
j_call: TRBJ1-1; d_call: .; clone_size: .; v_call: TRBV7-9; cdr3_nt: TGTGCCAGCAGCTTCTCCGACACTGAAGCTTTCTTT; cdr3_aa: CASSFSDTEAFF
j_call: TRBJ2-1; d_call: .; clone_size: .; v_call: TRBV18; cdr3_nt: TGTGCCAGCTCGGGTAGCTCCTACAATGAGCAGTTCTTC; cdr3_aa: CASSGSSYNEQFF
j_call: TRBJ2-3; d_call: .; clone_size: .; v_call: TRBV10-3; cdr3_nt: TGTGCCAGCAGTTACGAGGTGCAACGAACAGATACGCAGTATTTT; cdr3_aa: CASSYEVQRTDTQYF
j_call: TRBJ2-7; d_call: .; clone_size: .; v_call: TRBV11-2; cdr3_nt: TGTGCCAGCAGCTTAGTCCGGGGCTACGAGCAGTACTTC; cdr3_aa: CASSLVRGYEQYF
j_call: TRBJ1-1; d_call: TRBD1; clone_size: .; v_call: TRBV5-6; cdr3_nt: TGTGCCAGCAGCTTGGACAGGGGGTATGAAGGCACTGAAGCTTTCTTT; cdr3_aa: CASSLDRGYEGTEAFF
j_call: TRBJ2-7; d_call: TRBD1; clone_size: .; v_call: TRBV28; cdr3_nt: TGTGCCAGCAGTGGGACAGGTCTTGACGAGCAGTACTTC; cdr3_aa: CASSGTGLDEQYF
j_call: TRBJ2-4; d_call: .; clone_size: .; v_call: TRBV28; cdr3_nt: TGTGCCAGCCGCACCGGGGCGAAAAACATTCAGTACTTC; cdr3_aa: CASRTGAKNIQYF
j_call: TRBJ1-4; d_call: TRBD1; clone_size: .; v_call: TRBV29-1; cdr3_nt: TGCAGCGTTGAAGTCCAGGGGGCTGAAAAACTGTTTTTT; cdr3_aa: CSVEVQGAEKLFF
j_call: TRBJ2-7; d_call: TRBD2; clone_size: .; v_call: TRBV7-2; cdr3_nt: TGTGCCAGCAGCTTAACGACTAGCGGTCCCTACGAGCAGTACTTC; cdr3_aa: CASSLTTSGPYEQYF
j_call: TRBJ2-7; d_call: TRBD2; clone_size: .; v_call: TRBV28; cdr3_nt: TGTGCCAGCAGTTTATATTGGGGACTAGCGGGAGAATCCCACGAGCAGTACTTC; cdr3_aa: CASSLYWGLAGESHEQYF
j_call: TRBJ2-3; d_call: TRBD2; clone_size: .; v_call: TRBV7-9; cdr3_nt: TGTGCCAGCAGCTTCCTAGCGGGAGGGGCCACAGATACGCAGTATTTT; cdr3_aa: CASSFLAGGATDTQYF
j_call: TRBJ2-3; d_call: .; clone_size: .; v_call: TRBV29-1; cdr3_nt: TGCAGCGTTGTGGGGGGCTGGTGGTCCACAGATACGCAGTATTTT; cdr3_aa: CSVVGGWWSTDTQYF
j_call: TRBJ2-7; d_call: TRBD2; clone_size: .; v_call: TRBV4-3; cdr3_nt: TGCGCCAGCAGCCAAGAGGCTAGCGGGATTTCCTACGAGCAGTACTTC; cdr3_aa: CASSQEASGISYEQYF
j_call: TRBJ1-1; d_call: TRBD1; clone_size: .; v_call: TRBV19; cdr3_nt: TGTGCCAGTACCATGACAGGGGTGAACACTGAAGCTTTCTTT; cdr3_aa: CASTMTGVNTEAFF
j_call: TRBJ2-3; d_call: TRBD2; clone_size: few; v_call: TRBV5-1; cdr3_nt: TGCGCCAGCAGCTTGGGCAGCGGGACCGCGGCAGATACGCAGTATTTT; cdr3_aa: CASSLGSGTAADTQYF
j_call: TRBJ2-1; d_call: .; clone_size: .; v_call: TRBV7-9; cdr3_nt: TGTGCCAGCAGTCCCGGGGTAGCAGTTGAGCAGTTCTTC; cdr3_aa: CASSPGVAVEQFF
j_call: TRBJ2-5; d_call: .; clone_size: few; v_call: TRBV9; cdr3_nt: TGTGCCAGCAGCGGACACAGGGGAGGAGGAGAGACCCAGTACTTC; cdr3_aa: CASSGHRGGGETQYF
j_call: TRBJ1-1; d_call: .; clone_size: few; v_call: TRBV29-1; cdr3_nt: TGCAGCGTAGTTCGAGGGGGAATGAACACTGAAGCTTTCTTT; cdr3_aa: CSVVRGGMNTEAFF
j_call: TRBJ2-5; d_call: .; clone_size: .; v_call: TRBV5-1; cdr3_nt: TGCGCCAGCAGCTTCTGGGACTCCGGGGAGACCCAGTACTTC; cdr3_aa: CASSFWDSGETQYF
j_call: TRBJ1-2; d_call: .; clone_size: .; v_call: TRBV18; cdr3_nt: TGTGCCAGCTCACCAAGGGGGGACTATGGCTACACCTTC; cdr3_aa: CASSPRGDYGYTF
j_call: TRBJ1-5; d_call: TRBD1; clone_size: .; v_call: TRBV30; cdr3_nt: TGTGCCGGGAGGACAGGGGCTAATCAGCCCCAGCATTTT; cdr3_aa: CAGRTGANQPQHF
j_call: TRBJ2-1; d_call: TRBD1; clone_size: few; v_call: TRBV18; cdr3_nt: TGTGCCAGCCCGGGGGACAGGGATCGTGGAAATGAGCAGTTCTTC; cdr3_aa: CASPGDRDRGNEQFF
j_call: TRBJ2-6; d_call: .; clone_size: .; v_call: TRBV4-1; cdr3_nt: TGCGCCAGCAGCCAAGATGACCGGGACTCTGGGGCCAACGTCCTGACTTTC; cdr3_aa: CASSQDDRDSGANVLTF
j_call: TRBJ2-6; d_call: .; clone_size: .; v_call: TRBV4-1; cdr3_nt: TGCGCCAGCAGCCGAGGGACATTCTCCTCTGGGGCCAACGTCCTGACTTTC; cdr3_aa: CASSRGTFSSGANVLTF
j_call: TRBJ2-1; d_call: TRBD1; clone_size: few; v_call: TRBV10-3; cdr3_nt: TGTGCCATCTTGACAGGGGGCAATGAGCAGTTCTTC; cdr3_aa: CAILTGGNEQFF
j_call: TRBJ2-2; d_call: .; clone_size: few; v_call: TRBV18; cdr3_nt: TGTGCCAGCTCACCATTTGCGGACACCGGGGAGCTGTTTTTT; cdr3_aa: CASSPFADTGELFF